What follows is one T cell receptor beta chain and its context. This clone showed up just a few times. Its antigen specificity is not known. No base-level quality is on record; no much larger clone is a single base apart. From a lookup of the germline V gene (reference sequence), CDR1 and CDR2 are GTSNPN and SVGIG. Trimming leaves V shorter by 2 bases and J shorter by 1 base, with the junction holding 7 bases beyond the gene matches. The CDR3 spans 15 residues, from the cysteine through the phenylalanine. This entry keeps only the CDR3 DNA: 45 bases, framed from base 1. The protocol used for the library was the immunoSEQ multiplex PCR assay. For the multiplex PCR, a mixture combining 60 forward primers for TCR Vbeta segments and 13 reverse primers for TCR Jbeta segments was used. The CDR3 region of rearranged TCR beta genes was amplified from genomic DNA by a multiplex PCR assay. On the Illumina HiSeq System, the amplified TCR beta libraries were sequenced as 87-base-pair reads. The published analysis was carried out like this. A later analysis tallied tens of millions of unique TCR beta chains across the roughly 610 repertoires, and around 12 million of those chains were shared by two or more donors. To remove PCR and sequencing errors, raw reads were error-corrected and collapsed into unique sequences using a nearest-neighbor algorithm that merged closely related sequences. Alignment of CDR3 sequences to IMGT reference sequences was used to assign V, D and J gene segments. For a sequence to be retained, a match of at least six nucleotides was required to both a V gene segment and a J gene segment. A rearrangement counted as productive if the CDR3 had no stop codons and remained in frame with V and J, and every other rearrangement counted as non-productive. Following IMGT convention, CDR3 was defined as the stretch from the second conserved V-encoded cysteine up to the conserved J-encoded phenylalanine. Sequences without an unambiguous match to a single V gene segment were excluded from the earlier analysis of several hundred of the donors. In an earlier analysis of approximately 560 of the donors, a V segment was called functional when productive rearrangements were above 56.7%, and segregating when the standard deviation between donors exceeded 5%. A statistical classification framework was built for diagnosing cytomegalovirus status from the catalog of TCR beta chain sequences. A later analysis assigned V and J genes by comparing TCR nucleotide sequences with IMGT/GENE-DB human TR gene sequences. A later analysis assigned CDR3 sequences and most-parsimonious VDJ recombination scenarios with the TCRdist pipeline. A later analysis defined each TCR beta chain by its CDR3 amino acid sequence plus V-gene family, and excluded reads lacking a unique V-gene family. In a later analysis, fewer than 650 highly shared, low-generation-probability nucleotide sequences were removed to address suspected cross-contamination and a sequencing artifact. A later analysis calculated a clonal expansion index for each public chain from normalized within-repertoire ranks of inferred template counts. In a later analysis, generation probabilities were computed with a VDJ recombination model fitted to out-of-frame rearrangements, and the resulting probabilities were checked against IGoR. A later analysis scored TCR-TCR, TCR-HLA and TCR-CMV co-occurrence with hypergeometric tests, applying a repertoire-size bias correction to TCR pairs. To estimate false discovery rates, a later analysis permuted the HLA or CMV assignments 20 times. In a later analysis, co-occurring TCRs were grouped using DBSCAN, and TCRdist sequence similarity was added for clustering within HLA-allele-positive subsets. Co-occurrence clustering excluded repertoires with fewer than 30,000 or more than 120,000 public chains, plus five with anomalous nucleotide sharing. Entries here come from immuneACCESS through TCRdb and include only in-frame sequences with V and J called. Some clones fail to appear in such tables; in the studies checked, an unresolved V gene covers under half of the shortfall, and the cause of the remainder is unknown. That table gives V, J and clone size, and the DNA gave D and trimming. This sample comprises some 87,000 clones, more than 55% of them detected only once. Clones ranked in the top ten supply about 5.4% of the sample.

This sample stems from a study of cytomegalovirus exposure and HLA in healthy donors (dated by TCRdb to 2017 to 2019). Concerning the study at large: An earlier analysis of some 600 of the donors reported 250 to 350 Gb of sequence data and 100 million to 120 million unique TCR beta sequences obtained from 150 million to 200 million T cells. An early release covering about 600 HLA-typed donors comprised about 300 gigabases of sequencing data and tens of millions of unique TCR sequences. Of the 300 to 450 genotyped donors, 65% to 90% were placed in the genetic ancestry cluster associated with self-reported Caucasian donors. The study aimed to test whether signatures of past pathogen exposure could be identified by cataloging public T cell receptors. The T cell repertoires of some 700 subjects were profiled by immunosequencing and related to cytomegalovirus serostatus. Besides the first cohort of 500 to 700 subjects, a separate validation cohort made up of about 120 different subjects was used. To predict cytomegalovirus infection status, the study brought together high-throughput TCR immunosequencing, statistical association of individual TCRs with disease status, and machine learning. To study patterns of TCR occurrence, a later analysis re-analyzed previously published TCR beta repertoires from 666 donors and added high-resolution HLA genotyping. Rather than drawing on any new phenotypic data, the later analysis identified candidate immune exposures from TCR beta sequences and the way those sequences occurred across donors. An earlier analysis of around 580 of the donors used high-throughput TCR beta sequencing to judge whether each TCR beta V gene segment behaved as functional or pseudogenic. Donor age, sex, ethnicity and CMV serostatus were compiled together with the repertoire data. In a later genetic analysis, genome-wide SNP genotypes for about three fifths of the 666 donors were used, and that subset was treated as a discovery cohort. Every discovery cohort repertoire had been produced on one sequencing platform. HLA typing included class I and class II loci at four-digit resolution. The number of donors typed differed by locus, with about 629-640 for A, B, C, DRB1 and DQB1, roughly 520 for DQA1, 600 to 610 for DPA1, and 400 to 490 for DPB1. Four or five DR-DQ haplotypes were handled as single units for association and clustering, since linkage in the cohort was strong. On average, around 240,000 unique TCR beta nucleotide sequences were sequenced per donor among 398 genotyped donors of the cohort, with roughly 18% of those sequences being non-productive. What the research found in general, with its limitations: The presence/absence analyses assumed that sequencing depth was roughly uniform across donors, and that assumption may not be true. Across donors, most TCR sequences were observed very rarely, whereas some public TCRs were present in many individuals. In a later analysis, the rate of TCR association differed among HLA loci, with DRB1 alleles having the most associated TCRs and HLA-C alleles having the fewest. Correlated functional status among segregating V segments might reflect linkage disequilibrium, but an unknown experimental factor could not be ruled out. The authors suggested that the approach could potentially be extended to other disease states and immunological phenotypes. Broadly in line with IMGT annotations, most TCR beta V segments showed up in productive rearrangements about 90% or about 30% of the time in an earlier analysis of several hundred of the donors. The 87-base-pair reads could not distinguish some IMGT-functional V segments, including TRBV6-2 and TRBV6-3, so those segments were excluded. A further reported finding was that TCR beta sequences accurately predicted the HLA-A and HLA-B alleles for most subjects in the first cohort. When HLA alleles, especially DR and DQ, strongly co-occurred, TCR associations were difficult to assign to individual alleles. For the cohort, immune exposure information was limited to CMV serostatus. In a later analysis, 16,951 TCR beta sequences were associated with specific HLA alleles at a false discovery rate of 0.05. The cohort was sequenced for TCR beta chains only, and without alpha or paired-chain data the features that could be detected were limited. A group of highly shared sequence variants was considered likely to be a technical artifact of the sequencing pipeline. In vitro tests confirmed that three of the cytomegalovirus-associated TCR beta chains recognize cytomegalovirus antigens. A later analysis reported that several top co-occurrence clusters appeared linked to parvovirus B19, influenza, CMV and Epstein-Barr virus. In a later genetic analysis, a missense DCLRE1C variant was associated with V-gene and J-gene trimming of TCR beta chains, and the association was replicated in an independent cohort. The study listed 164 TCR beta chains as associated with cytomegalovirus. According to a later genetic analysis, donors in an Asian-associated ancestry cluster had fewer N-insertions in productive TCRs than the approximately 670-donor mean. Because counts were too low, around 17 rarely observed V segments, including chromosome 9 orphons, were left out of the earlier analysis of some 640 of the donors. Most CMV-associated TCR beta chains appeared to be HLA-restricted in a later analysis, and the HLA associations seemed to be driven largely by CMV exposure. The classifier was reported to diagnose cytomegalovirus status with high specificity and sensitivity in both the original and validation cohorts. Because HLA typing was unavailable for some donors at each locus, only the typed subset was used in association tests. A later analysis found that HLA-associated TCR beta chains were more clonally expanded and had lower generation probabilities than equally common non-associated chains.

In total, approximately 610 healthy bone marrow donors made up the cohort. At the time of sampling, every cohort member was nominally healthy, though immune exposures that went unrecorded were likely present. The donor tested CMV seropositive and was one of the 289 seropositive cohort members. A peripheral blood sample was provided by each donor, and peripheral blood mononuclear cells were used for TCR beta sequencing. The Qiagen DNeasy Blood Extraction Kit was used to extract genomic DNA from the blood cell samples. The sequenced material came from PBMCs. This receptor was identified in a woman aged 25 to 39 in good health and CMV-seropositive. The V and J segments used are TRBV30 and TRBJ1-1; TRBD1 agrees with 7 junctional bases. The encoded CDR3 is CAWSTKGQTNTEAFF. The sequence in DNA is TGTGCCTGGAGTACGAAGGGACAGACGAACACTGAAGCTTTCTTT.